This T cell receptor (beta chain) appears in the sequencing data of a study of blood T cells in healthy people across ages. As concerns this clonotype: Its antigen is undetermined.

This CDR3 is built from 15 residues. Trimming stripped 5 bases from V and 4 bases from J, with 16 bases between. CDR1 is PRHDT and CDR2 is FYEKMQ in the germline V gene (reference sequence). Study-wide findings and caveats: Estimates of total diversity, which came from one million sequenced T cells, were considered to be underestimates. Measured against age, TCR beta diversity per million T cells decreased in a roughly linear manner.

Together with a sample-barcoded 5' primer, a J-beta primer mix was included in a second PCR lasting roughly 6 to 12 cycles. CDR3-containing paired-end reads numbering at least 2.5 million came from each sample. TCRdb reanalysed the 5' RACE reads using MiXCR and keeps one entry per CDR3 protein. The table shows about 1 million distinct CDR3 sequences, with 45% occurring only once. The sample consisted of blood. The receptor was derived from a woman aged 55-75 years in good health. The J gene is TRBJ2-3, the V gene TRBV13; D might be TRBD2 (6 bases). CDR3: CASSERGGDADTQYF. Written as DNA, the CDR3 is TGTGCCAGCAGCGAGAGGGGCGGGGATGCAGATACGCAGTATTTT.